The rows below give T cell receptor beta chains drawn from one sample of a study of Ad26.COV2.S vaccination and SARS-CoV-2 variants. The protocol was immunoSEQ multiplex PCR, while the TCRdb copy is restricted to in-frame clones and leaves out a portion. The sample consists of about 320,000 clones, around four fifths of them appearing once. The sample was peripheral blood, taken in a trial of Ad26.COV2.S vaccine versus placebo. The receptors shown here come from a person aged 18 to 59 who received the Ad26.COV2.S COVID-19 vaccine or a placebo. Each CDR3 is given with its conserved first and last residue. The D gene is left open where the match is weak. Clone size appears in some rows only: once, few, many, or a class for an expanded clone.

TRBV5-1	-	TRBJ1-1	-	TGCGCCAGCAGCTCCTCCGTAGGTAACACTGAAGCTTTCTTT	CASSSSVGNTEAFF
TRBV6-5	-	TRBJ2-2	TRBD2	TGTGCCAGCACCACTACCCGGCGGGGGACCGGGGAGCTGTTTTTT	CASTTTRRGTGELFF
TRBV19	-	TRBJ1-5	-	TGTGCCTGCCGAACGAGGAGGGGGAGTCAGCCCCAGCATTTT	CACRTRRGSQPQHF
TRBV6-1	few	TRBJ2-6	TRBD1	TGTGCCAGCAGTGAACAGGGGGCTGGGGCCAACGTCCTGACTTTC	CASSEQGAGANVLTF
TRBV14	-	TRBJ1-1	-	TGTGCCAGCAGCCTATACGTGAACACTGAAGCTTTCTTT	CASSLYVNTEAFF
TRBV2	-	TRBJ1-3	TRBD1	TGTGCCAGCAGGGAGAGACAGGGAGGAGGAAACACCATATATTTT	CASRERQGGGNTIYF
TRBV3-1/TRBV3-2	-	TRBJ2-3	-	TGTGCCAGCAGCCAAGGGGGTGGCACGCAGTATTTT	CASSQGGGTQYF
TRBV28	-	TRBJ1-5	TRBD1	TGTGCCAGCAGTCCATACGGGACAGGGGTTTCGAGCAATCAGCCCCAGCATTTT	CASSPYGTGVSSNQPQHF
TRBV28	-	TRBJ1-1	TRBD1	TGTGCCAGCAGGCGGGGACAGCTGAACACTGAAGCTTTCTTT	CASRRGQLNTEAFF
TRBV11-2	-	TRBJ2-3	-	TGTGCCAGCAGCCCTCAACTACTTAGCACAGATACGCAGTATTTT	CASSPQLLSTDTQYF